The source of this T cell receptor beta chain is a study of response to subunit inactivated influenza vaccine. MiXCR was run by TCRdb on the RT-PCR reads, yielding one entry per CDR3 protein. The data contain roughly 630,000 distinct CDR3 sequences, about 14% of them singletons. General study results and limits: Authors suggested seasonal influenza vaccinations each recruit few new T cells.

The germline V gene has CDR1 SQVTM and CDR2 ANQGSEA. J gave up 5 bases and V 7 bases, and 8 bases lay outside the gene matches. This CDR3 comprises 14 residues. A few counts support this clonotype. Its antigen is unknown. Source: PBMCs from blood, taken less than 15 days before vaccination. The chain employs TRBV29-1 and TRBJ2-5, with 12 bases lining up with TRBD1. This sequence was found in a man aged 45-60 years who received an inactivated influenza vaccine. CDR3 sequence (DNA): TGCAGCGGCAGAGGGACAGGGGGCCAGGAGACCCAGTACTTC. Protein sequence: CSGRGTGGQETQYF.